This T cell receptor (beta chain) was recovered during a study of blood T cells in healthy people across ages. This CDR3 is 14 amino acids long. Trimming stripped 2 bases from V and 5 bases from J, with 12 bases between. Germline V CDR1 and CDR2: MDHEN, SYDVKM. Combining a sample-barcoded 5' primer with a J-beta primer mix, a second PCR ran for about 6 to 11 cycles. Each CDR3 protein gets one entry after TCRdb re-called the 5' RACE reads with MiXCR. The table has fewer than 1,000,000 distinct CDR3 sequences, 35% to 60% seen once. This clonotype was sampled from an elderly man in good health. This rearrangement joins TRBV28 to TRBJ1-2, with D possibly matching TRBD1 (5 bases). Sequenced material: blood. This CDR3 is CASSLIRDEYGYTF. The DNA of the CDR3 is TGTGCCAGCAGTTTAATCCGGGACGAATATGGCTACACCTTC.